This T cell receptor (beta chain) appears in the sequencing data of a study of Ad26.COV2.S vaccination and SARS-CoV-2 variants. The protocol was immunoSEQ multiplex PCR, while the TCRdb copy is restricted to in-frame clones and leaves out a portion. Found here are 300,000 to 400,000 clones, about 90% of them singletons; the top ten hold roughly 3.9%. Germline CDR1 reads SGHAT; CDR2 reads FQNNGV. CDR3 length: 12 amino acids. V was cut by 1 base and J by 6 bases, with 3 bases left in between. To note about this clone: Its antigen is currently unknown.

Findings of the study overall: Analytic work on TCR breadth and depth might have understated the full extent of total T cell responses. Recipients of either vaccine or placebo displayed similar breadth of non-spike TCRs. Those who received the vaccine showed greater spike-specific TCR breadth than those given placebo.

This specimen was peripheral blood, taken after recovery from COVID-19. The TCR sequence derives from a human donor who had recovered from COVID-19. This rearrangement joins TRBV11-2 to TRBJ2-2; D is uncertain. CDR3 sequence reads: CASSLVPGELFF. CDR3 DNA sequence: TGTGCCAGCAGCTTAGTTCCCGGGGAGCTGTTTTTT. Supplemented by reference TRBV11-2 and TRBJ2-2, the full variable domain reads EAGVAQSPRYKIIEKRQSVAFWCNPISGHATLYWYQQILGQGPKLLIQFQNNGVVDDSQLPKDRFSAERLKGVDSTLKIQPAKLEDSAVYLCASSLVPGELFFGEGSRLTVL.